This T cell receptor (beta chain) came from a study of cytomegalovirus exposure and HLA in healthy donors. PCR amplification relied on 60 Vbeta primers (plus 13 Jbeta primers). Sequencing used immunoSEQ multiplex PCR; TCRdb keeps in-frame clones, though not all of them. The sample has about 160,000 clones, just under 75% seen once. The trim removed 6 bases at V and 1 base at J, leaving 2 bases unmatched. Germline CDR1 SGHTA, CDR2 FQGNSA. The CDR3 spans 14 residues. This clone turned up a few times. The TCR originated in a woman under 30 in good health and CMV-seronegative. The sample taken for sequencing was PBMCs. This chain joins TRBV7-2 and TRBJ2-3; 9 nucleotides match TRBD2. CDR3: CASRAGGGTDTQYF. In DNA form, the CDR3 reads TGTGCCAGCAGAGCGGGGGGAGGCACAGATACGCAGTATTTT.